This T cell receptor (beta chain) originates from a study of blood T cell repertoires in COVID-19. On the study more broadly: Some COVID-19 samples were acute and others convalescent; all came from the United States, Italy and Spain.

Original methodology: Reference gene primer amplification gave estimated nucleated cell counts. TCRdb's copy holds only in-frame clones and misses some; the assay was immunoSEQ multiplex PCR. V, J and clone size are taken as reported in that table, and D and trimming were inferred from the DNA itself. The sample holds approximately 490,000 clones, around nine tenths seen once. The CDR3 has 15 residues. V lost 4 bases to trimming and J lost 0 bases, with 10 bases between them. Germline V gives CDR1 SGDLS, CDR2 YYNGEE. What the recovered Cohort 3 donors had was two negative PCRs, clearance, or symptom resolution.

The chain joins TRBV9 to TRBJ1-4; D not certain. The receptor was derived from a woman aged 60-70 years who had recovered from COVID-19. The sequencing input was PBMCs or T cells enriched from blood (not recorded which). As DNA, the CDR3 is TGTGCCAGCAGCAGCACAGCCGCAACTAATGAAAAACTGTTTTTT. It yields the protein CASSSTAATNEKLFF.